This record concerns one T cell receptor beta chain sequence. Its antigen is currently unknown. Read coverage stops 3 residues before the CDR3 terminus; the germline J gene supplies the remainder. TCRdb's copy holds only in-frame clones and misses some; the assay was immunoSEQ multiplex PCR. Recorded here are 30,000 to 40,000 clones, none singletons. CVID subjects were some 15 female and some 27 male, aged roughly 8 to 64. CVID subjects had received replacement immunoglobulin for at least one year. This specimen belongs to a study of T cell clonality in common variable immunodeficiency. Study results and caveats: Fewer TCRbeta clones were shared among CVID subjects than controls. Compared with healthy controls, CVID subjects showed increased TCRbeta clonality, mostly in about a third. Common variable immunodeficiency TCR beta sequences reportedly had fewer deletions and N-nucleotide insertions.

The ends were cut back, 5 bases at V and 9 bases at J, with 11 bases in the middle. This CDR3 has 12 amino acids. Germline loops: CDR1 SGHAT, CDR2 FQNNGV. Sequencing was done on a sample of peripheral blood mononuclear cells. The TCR sequence derives from a human donor with common variable immunodeficiency. The chain recombines TRBV11-2 with TRBJ2-1; maybe TRBD1 (5 bases). CDR3 DNA, as far as it was read: TGTGCCAGCAGCCAATGGGGCAGTGAG. It is translated as CASSQWGSE. The CDR3 reads in full as CASSQWGSEQFF.